What follows are 17 T cell receptor beta chains derived from one specimen sequenced in a study of blood T cell repertoires in COVID-19. This table comes from immunoSEQ multiplex PCR, and its TCRdb copy is limited to in-frame clones, with some not included. This sample has roughly 200,000 clones; approximately 91% occur once, and the top ten carry 1.6%. Material: peripheral blood. These receptors came from a man between 18 and 35 years old with active or convalescent COVID-19.

The genes are TRBV9 and TRBJ2-1; the match to TRBD2 covers 9 bases. Unmatched junction bases numbered 6, after V lost 2 bases and J lost 6 bases. Germline-derived CDR1 and CDR2 are SGDLS and YYNGEE. This CDR3 region has 15 residues. The CDR3 region has the DNA TGTGCCAGCAGCGTCGGACTAGCGCGAGTCAATGAGCAGTTCTTC. Its protein is CASSVGLARVNEQFF.

V is TRBV11-2 and J is TRBJ2-3; possibly TRBD1 for D (6 bases). V was trimmed by 0 bases and J by 6 bases, leaving 16 bases between them. The germline CDR1 and CDR2 sequences are SGHAT and FQNNGV. The CDR3 contains 16 residues. DNA of the CDR3: TGTGCCAGCAGCTTAGACAATCCAGGGGTTGCGGATACGCAGTATTTT. The encoded protein is CASSLDNPGVADTQYF.

The chain employs TRBV9 and TRBJ2-3; TRBD2 agrees at 9 bases. The CDR3 consists of 15 residues. CDR1 SGDLS and CDR2 YYNGEE come from the germline V gene. V lost 6 bases and J lost 5; bases outside the gene matches: 10. The CDR3 DNA is TGTGCCAGCATGGAGGCTAGCGGGGTTTTAGATACGCAGTATTTT. Encoded protein: CASMEASGVLDTQYF.

The chain employs TRBV9 and TRBJ2-2; no clear D. The CDR3 has 16 residues. Germline CDR1 and CDR2: SGDLS and YYNGEE. The germline V and J ends were trimmed by 0 bases and 0 bases, with 9 bases remaining between them. CDR3 loop: CASSVAGESNTGELFF. CDR3 bases: TGTGCCAGCAGCGTAGCTGGAGAATCGAACACCGGGGAGCTGTTTTTT.

The rearrangement links TRBV6-2 or TRBV6-3 to TRBJ1-2; 8 positions match TRBD1. The CDR3 totals 15 residues. Trimming removed 3 bases from V and 1 base from J; junction bases left unmatched: 4. Germline loops: CDR1 MNHEY, CDR2 SVGEGT. Here the CDR3 reads CASSYPDRVNYGYTF. In DNA, the CDR3 is TGTGCCAGCAGTTATCCGGACAGGGTTAACTATGGCTACACCTTC.

The genes are TRBV6-5 and TRBJ2-3; perhaps TRBD1 as D (6 bases). V was clipped by 5 bases and J by 4 bases, with 13 bases between them. Germline loops: CDR1 MNHEY, CDR2 SVGAGI. The CDR3 runs to 14 residues. CDR3 in amino acids: CASSMIQGSDTQYF. The DNA for the CDR3 is TGTGCCAGCAGTATGATACAGGGCTCAGATACGCAGTATTTT.

The chain joins TRBV9 to TRBJ1-1, with 7 nucleotides matching TRBD1. Losses at the gene ends were 4 bases for V and 7 bases for J; bases not matched to a gene: 7. The germline V gene encodes CDR1 SGDLS and CDR2 YYNGEE. The CDR3 sequence is 13 residues long. This CDR3 is CASSTTRDSEAFF. In nucleotides, the CDR3 is TGTGCCAGCAGCACCACCCGGGACAGTGAAGCTTTCTTT.

The chain recombines TRBV12-3 or TRBV12-4 with TRBJ1-1; no firm D call. The CDR3 contains 13 residues. V was clipped by 2 bases and J by 2 bases, with 6 bases between them. DNA of the CDR3: TGTGCCAGCAGTTTACCGGGAAACACTGAAGCTTTCTTT. Translated: CASSLPGNTEAFF.

Regarding this clone: The same CDR3 is also encoded by other DNA sequences in this sample. The rearrangement uses TRBV9 and TRBJ2-5; TRBD1 agrees at 8 bases. The junction had 3 bases not matched to a gene; V was cut back by 4 bases and J by 1 base. The CDR3 is made up of 14 amino acids. The germline gives CDR1 SGDLS, CDR2 YYNGEE. CDR3 nucleotide sequence: TGTGCCAGCAGCCTCGGACAGGGCCAAGAGACCCAGTACTTC. This gives the protein CASSLGQGQETQYF.

The V call is TRBV3-1 (or the pseudogene TRBV3-2), the J call TRBJ2-7; 7 bases are shared with TRBD1. The V segment lost 3 bases and the J segment 3 bases; nucleotides outside the gene matches: 2. The CDR3 length is 13 residues. Germline V gene lookup returns CDR1 LGHDT and CDR2 YNNKEL (reference sequence). The CDR3 loop is CASSQNRGYEQYF. The CDR3 DNA reads TGTGCCAGCAGCCAGAACAGGGGCTACGAGCAGTACTTC.

This clone showed up just once. V usage is TRBV7-2 and J usage is TRBJ2-7; TRBD2 matches at 9 bases. Unmatched junction bases numbered 5, after V lost 5 bases and J lost 0 bases. The CDR3 is 15 residues long. Germline V gene lookup returns CDR1 SGHTA and CDR2 FQGNSA. The CDR3 DNA follows: TGTGCCAGCAGCGGTGGACTAGCGAGCTCCTACGAGCAGTACTTC. Amino acid sequence: CASSGGLASSYEQYF.

V usage is TRBV4-3 and J usage is TRBJ1-1; D uncertain. The CDR3 runs 16 residues. Trimming took off 0 bases at V and 3 bases at J, with 14 bases between the two ends. Germline V CDR1 and CDR2: LGHNA, YSLEER. As DNA, the CDR3 is TGCGCCAGCAGCCAAGATCTGGCGGCAAGATACACTGAAGCTTTCTTT. Residues: CASSQDLAARYTEAFF.

The chain links TRBV5-1 to TRBJ1-2; D not certain. The CDR3 is 13 residues long. The germline CDR1 and CDR2 sequences are SGHRS and YFSETQ. Deletions cut 5 bases from V and 4 bases from J, with 12 bases between. The CDR3, as DNA: TGCGCCAGCAGACCCGAGTACAGCTATGGCTACACCTTC. Protein product: CASRPEYSYGYTF.

The V call is TRBV4-2, the J call TRBJ1-2; D is uncertain. With 0 bases removed from V and 4 bases from J, the gap between germline ends came to 6 bases. The length of the CDR3 is 13 residues. From germline, CDR1 is LGHNA and CDR2 YNFKEQ. As DNA, the CDR3 is TGTGCCAGCAGCCAAGATCCCAGCTATGGCTACACCTTC. Its protein product is CASSQDPSYGYTF.

The chain combines TRBV19 with TRBJ1-4; 7 bases are shared with TRBD1. The CDR3 has 15 residues. J was trimmed by 2 bases and V by 10 bases; bases with no gene match: 10. From germline, CDR1 is LNHDA and CDR2 SQIVND (reference sequence). As DNA, the CDR3 is TGTGCCACTTCGCCGACAGGGCGGACTAATGAAAAACTGTTTTTT. Translation gives CATSPTGRTNEKLFF.

The rearrangement links TRBV5-1 to TRBJ2-7; 8 nucleotides line up with TRBD1. Germline V lookup: CDR1 SGHRS, CDR2 YFSETQ. The CDR3 is 14 residues long. The V segment lost 3 bases and the J segment 5 bases; nucleotides outside the gene matches: 7. Here the CDR3 DNA reads TGCGCCAGCAGCTGGCAGGGGGCAGGCGACGAGCAGTACTTC. This encodes CASSWQGAGDEQYF.

The CDR3 sequence: CASSFSGTAKKNYGYTF. The CDR3 nucleotides read TGTGCCAGCAGTTTCAGCGGGACGGCAAAGAAAAACTATGGCTACACCTTC. V usage is TRBV6-2 or TRBV6-3 and J usage is TRBJ1-2; tentatively, D is TRBD1 (5 bases). Germline CDR1 reads MNHEY; CDR2 reads SVGEGT. Deletions cut 4 bases from V and 2 bases from J, with 20 bases between. This CDR3 has 17 residues.